The subject of this entry is one T cell receptor beta chain. The antigen remains undetermined. This sample is part of a study of OX40 agonist ivuxolimab in advanced cancers. Study background: Hepatocellular carcinoma, melanoma, renal cell or head and neck cancer was diagnosed in the dose-escalation patients.

TCRdb keeps only in-frame clones here, not all; method: immunoSEQ multiplex PCR. The sample has 71,000 or so clones, about 85% seen once. Study-wide results and caveats: The study found that CD8+ T cells averaged more expanded clones than CD4+. At doses 0.1 to 3.0 mg/kg, CD4+ and CD8+ clones expanded.

The CDR3 is 14 residues long. The germline V gene encodes CDR1 SGDLS and CDR2 YYNGEE. V shed 5 bases, J shed 3 bases, and the junction held 5 bases outside the gene matches. The clonotype comes from an adult with an advanced solid tumor such as melanoma, head and neck, liver or kidney cancer. The chain joins TRBV9 to TRBJ1-2; TRBD1 matches at 9 bases. Source: CD4+ or CD8+ T cells sorted from blood, taken in a trial of the OX40 agonist ivuxolimab. CDR3 loop: CASRKTGGDYGYTF. Written as DNA, the CDR3 is TGTGCCAGCAGGAAGACAGGGGGTGACTATGGCTACACCTTC.